Below are 2 T cell receptor beta chains sequenced from a single sample in a study of blood T cell repertoires in COVID-19. Produced via immunoSEQ multiplex PCR; TCRdb's table is partial and in-frame only. The table has 200,000 to 250,000 clones, about 87% seen once. Sequencing was performed on peripheral blood. These receptors were collected from a man aged 55 to 69 with acute or convalescent COVID-19.

The chain carries TRBV15 and TRBJ1-2; the D is unclear. The CDR3 consists of 16 residues. CDR1 LNHNV and CDR2 YYDKDF come from the germline V gene (reference sequence). Trimming removed 0 bases at V and 4 bases at J, with 15 bases between. The CDR3 sequence: CATSRDGGESTYGYTF. CDR3 DNA: TGTGCCACCAGCAGAGATGGCGGGGAATCGACCTATGGCTACACCTTC. Together with reference TRBV15 and TRBJ1-2, the CDR3 gives the full variable domain: DAMVIQNPRYQVTQFGKPVTLSCSQTLNHNVMYWYQQKSSQAPKLLFHYYDKDFNNEADTPDNFQSRRPNTSFCFLDIRSPGLGDTAMYLCATSRDGGESTYGYTFGSGTRLTVV.

The V gene is TRBV6-4, the J gene TRBJ1-2, with 7 bases matching TRBD1. From germline, CDR1 is MRHNA and CDR2 SNTAGT. The V segment lost 10 bases and the J segment 6 bases; nucleotides outside the gene matches: 11. CDR3 size: 13 residues. CDR3 protein: CATKSAGGHGYTF. The CDR3 bases are TGTGCCACCAAGTCGGCAGGGGGGCATGGCTACACCTTC.